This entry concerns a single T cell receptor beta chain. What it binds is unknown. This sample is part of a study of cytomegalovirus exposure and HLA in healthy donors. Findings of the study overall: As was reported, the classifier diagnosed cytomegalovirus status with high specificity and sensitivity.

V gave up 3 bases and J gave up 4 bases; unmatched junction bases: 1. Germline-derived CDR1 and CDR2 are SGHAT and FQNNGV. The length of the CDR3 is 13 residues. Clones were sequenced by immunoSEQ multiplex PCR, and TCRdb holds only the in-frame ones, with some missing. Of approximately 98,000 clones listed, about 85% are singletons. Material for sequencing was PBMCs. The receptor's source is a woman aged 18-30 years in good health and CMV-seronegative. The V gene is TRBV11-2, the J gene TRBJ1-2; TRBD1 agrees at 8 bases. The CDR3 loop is CASSLTGVYGYTF. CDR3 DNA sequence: TGTGCCAGCAGCTTGACAGGGGTCTATGGCTACACCTTC.